Listed below are T cell receptor beta chains from one sample, sequenced in a study of CD4 T cells in relation to SARS-CoV-2 and coronaviruses. Data came from immunoSEQ multiplex PCR; TCRdb stores just in-frame clones and leaves some out. The data show some 14,000 clones, with roughly 78% seen just once and 18% held by the top ten. For these TCRs, the target antigens are not known. The sequenced sample consisted of CD4+ T cells from PBMCs, cultured in vitro. Receptor source: a human donor in good health. CDR3s include the opening cysteine and the closing phenylalanine or tryptophan. The D gene is left open where the match is weak. The size entry is marked missing in some rows and otherwise reads once, few, many or a size class.

J | V | D | size | CDR3 | DNA
TRBJ1-2 | TRBV2 | NA | NA | CASSEATPHSGYTF | TGTGCCAGCAGCGAAGCGACTCCCCACTCTGGCTACACCTTC
TRBJ2-7 | TRBV6-6 | TRBD2 | NA | CASSRGRASYEQYF | TGTGCCAGCAGCCGCGGGAGGGCCTCTTACGAGCAGTACTTC
TRBJ2-5 | TRBV12-3/TRBV12-4 | NA | NA | CASSAPHLAVVYF | TGTGCCAGCAGCGCCCCCCATCTAGCTGTAGTGTACTTC
TRBJ2-7 | TRBV25-1 | NA | NA | CASSPGNSNEQYF | TGTGCCAGCAGTCCCGGGAACTCTAACGAGCAGTACTTC
TRBJ2-5 | TRBV5-4 | TRBD1 | NA | CASSPPGQGEETQYF | TGTGCCAGCAGCCCTCCGGGACAGGGGGAGGAGACCCAGTACTTC
TRBJ1-4 | TRBV10-1 | TRBD1 | NA | CASSEAGGIEKLFF | TGCGCCAGCAGTGAGGCAGGGGGGATCGAAAAACTGTTTTTT
TRBJ2-1 | TRBV7-3 | NA | NA | CASSLRAINNEQFF | TGTGCCAGCAGCTTAAGAGCCATAAACAATGAGCAGTTCTTC
TRBJ2-3 | TRBV5-1 | TRBD1 | NA | CASTDRGRSDTQYF | TGCGCCAGCACCGACAGGGGCCGAAGTGATACGCAGTATTTT
TRBJ1-5 | TRBV9 | NA | few | CASSGGPQEKQPQHF | TGTGCCAGCAGCGGAGGACCCCAGGAGAAACAGCCCCAGCATTTT
TRBJ2-7 | TRBV2 | NA | few | CATQNYEQYF | TGTGCCACCCAAAATTACGAGCAGTACTTC
TRBJ2-3 | TRBV30 | NA | NA | CAWEGFPSTDTQYF | TGTGCCTGGGAGGGGTTTCCGAGCACAGATACGCAGTATTTT
TRBJ1-5 | TRBV19 | TRBD1 | NA | CASKRGQESNQPQHF | TGTGCCAGTAAAAGGGGACAGGAAAGCAATCAGCCCCAGCATTTT
TRBJ2-2 | TRBV5-4 | NA | NA | CASSPDGITGELFF | TGTGCCAGCAGCCCGGACGGTATCACCGGGGAGCTGTTTTTT
TRBJ2-1 | TRBV25-1 | TRBD2 | NA | CASSEPGTSGYNEQFF | TGTGCCAGCAGTGAACCCGGGACTAGCGGCTACAATGAGCAGTTCTTC
TRBJ2-7 | TRBV30 | NA | NA | CAWSKHYEQYF | TGTGCCTGGAGTAAGCACTACGAGCAGTACTTC
TRBJ1-1 | TRBV6-6 | TRBD1 | NA | CASSYHDRAGTEAFF | TGTGCCAGCAGTTACCATGACAGGGCGGGCACTGAAGCTTTCTTT
TRBJ2-1 | TRBV10-2 | NA | NA | CASRHLEAPYNEQFF | TGCGCCAGCAGGCATTTGGAGGCCCCCTACAATGAGCAGTTCTTC
TRBJ2-2 | TRBV11-3 | NA | few | CATGRGEHGELFF | TGTGCCACCGGAAGGGGGGAGCACGGGGAGCTGTTTTTT
TRBJ2-6 | TRBV30 | NA | NA | CAWSVTTRLWGGSSGANVLTF | TGTGCCTGGAGTGTAACGACCCGTTTGTGGGGGGGCAGCTCTGGGGCCAACGTCCTGACTTTC
TRBJ2-2 | TRBV28 | TRBD2 | NA | CASSSGAGLAGGDTGELFF | TGTGCCAGCAGTTCGGGCGCGGGACTAGCGGGAGGAGATACCGGGGAGCTGTTTTTT
TRBJ2-2 | TRBV28 | TRBD1 | NA | CASRRQGASWELFF | TGTGCCAGCAGACGACAGGGGGCTAGTTGGGAGCTGTTTTTT
TRBJ1-4 | TRBV28 | NA | NA | CASSPTGYTNEKLFF | TGTGCCAGCAGTCCAACCGGATATACTAATGAAAAACTGTTTTTT
TRBJ2-7 | TRBV9 | NA | NA | CASSDPYEQYF | TGTGCCAGCAGCGACCCCTACGAGCAGTACTTC
TRBJ1-2 | TRBV7-6 | NA | NA | CASSPSWTGNYGYTF | TGTGCCAGCAGCCCTAGCTGGACGGGTAACTATGGCTACACCTTC
TRBJ2-5 | TRBV9 | NA | NA | CASSVGWGSQETQYF | TGTGCCAGCAGCGTAGGTTGGGGGTCCCAAGAGACCCAGTACTTC
TRBJ2-7 | TRBV6-6 | TRBD2 | few | CASSYIAGESEQYF | TGTGCCAGCAGTTACATAGCGGGAGAATCCGAGCAGTACTTC
TRBJ2-1 | TRBV10-2 | TRBD1 | NA | CASRPVTGFYNEQFF | TGCGCCAGCAGACCCGTGACAGGGTTCTACAATGAGCAGTTCTTC
TRBJ2-5 | TRBV18 | TRBD1 | NA | CASSPGTGVVETQYF | TGTGCCAGCTCACCCGGGACAGGAGTTGTCGAGACCCAGTACTTC
TRBJ1-2 | TRBV2 | NA | NA | CASSELDRDYGYTF | TGTGCCAGCAGTGAATTAGACCGAGACTATGGCTACACCTTC
TRBJ1-3 | TRBV2 | NA | NA | CASSPQGHSGNTIYF | TGTGCCAGCAGTCCCCAGGGACATTCTGGAAACACCATATATTTT
TRBJ2-6 | TRBV24-1 | TRBD2 | NA | CATESSGSAGANVLTF | TGTGCCACCGAGTCTAGCGGGAGTGCTGGGGCCAACGTCCTGACTTTC